The rows below give T cell receptor beta chains drawn from one sample of a study of T cell repertoires in ileal Crohn's disease. TCRdb keeps only in-frame clones here, not all; method: immunoSEQ multiplex PCR. The sample contains about 12,000 clones, 82% of which appear only once. Sequencing was performed on ileal tissue. Source of these receptors: an adult with Crohn's disease. Each CDR3 is given with its conserved first and last residue. The D gene is left open where the match is weak. For some rows the clone size is stated as once, few or many, or as a class when expanded; others skip it.

D	size	V	J	CDR3	DNA
TRBD2	.	TRBV27	TRBJ2-1	CASSPGLAGGPGYNEQFF	TGTGCCAGCAGTCCCGGGCTAGCGGGGGGGCCGGGCTACAATGAGCAGTTCTTC
.	.	TRBV7-8	TRBJ2-7	CASSYQQGHEQYF	TGTGCCAGCAGCTACCAACAGGGTCACGAGCAGTACTTC
.	.	TRBV27	TRBJ1-3	CASSSGGNTIYF	TGTGCCAGCAGCAGTGGTGGAAACACCATATATTTT
TRBD2	.	TRBV5-1	TRBJ2-7	CASSHLRAGEDEQYF	TGCGCCAGCAGCCACCTAAGGGCGGGAGAGGACGAGCAGTACTTC
.	.	TRBV7-3	TRBJ1-1	CASSLNQGNWNEAFF	TGTGCCAGCAGCTTAAATCAGGGGAATTGGAATGAAGCTTTCTTT
.	few	TRBV7-9	TRBJ1-4	CASSWRDEKLFF	TGTGCCAGCAGCTGGAGGGACGAAAAACTGTTTTTT
.	.	TRBV19	TRBJ2-2	CATYSSAGELFF	TGTGCCACCTACTCGAGCGCCGGGGAGCTGTTTTTT
TRBD1	.	TRBV19	TRBJ1-4	CASSRGQGSNEKLFF	TGTGCCAGTAGTAGGGGACAGGGTTCCAATGAAAAACTGTTTTTT
TRBD1	once	TRBV30	TRBJ1-5	CAWRLRDRMDQPQHF	TGTGCCTGGAGGTTACGGGACAGGATGGACCAGCCCCAGCATTTT
.	.	TRBV10-2	TRBJ1-1	CASSESTGVTEAFF	TGCGCCAGCAGTGAGTCGACCGGGGTCACTGAAGCTTTCTTT
TRBD2	.	TRBV5-4	TRBJ2-7	CASSLGNSGGAYEQYF	TGTGCCAGCAGCTTGGGAAATAGCGGGGGGGCCTACGAGCAGTACTTC